This T cell receptor (beta chain) was retrieved from a study of blood T cell repertoires in COVID-19. On the study more broadly: Sites across the United States, Italy and Spain contributed samples from acute and convalescent COVID-19. The cDNA or gDNA used as material had been derived from T cells, B-cell-depleted T cells, or PBMCs.

In the original processing: From reference gene primer amplification, estimates of nucleated cell counts were derived. Clones were read by immunoSEQ multiplex PCR, and TCRdb kept only the in-frame ones, dropping some. The DNA gave D and trimming, while V, J and clone size come from that table. The repertoire holds a few hundred thousand clones, 85% seen once, with 3.5% to 4% in the top ten. This CDR3 has 15 residues. With 3 bases removed from V and 4 bases from J, the gap between germline ends came to 18 bases. Germline assignment: CDR1 SQVTM and CDR2 ANQGSEA. The receptor's source is a woman younger than 35 with acute or convalescent COVID-19. The V and J genes are TRBV29-1 and TRBJ1-2; the D gene is possibly TRBD1 (5 bases). Specimen: peripheral blood. This CDR3 reads CSVESSWAQGYGYTF. The CDR3 DNA sequence: TGCAGCGTTGAGAGTTCGTGGGCGCAGGGCTATGGCTACACCTTC.